The rows below give T cell receptor beta chains drawn from one sample of a study of cytomegalovirus exposure and HLA in healthy donors. Measured with immunoSEQ multiplex PCR; TCRdb has only the in-frame clones, and not every one. The table records around 170,000 clones, more than 70% of them present only once. What was sequenced was PBMCs. The receptors come from a boy aged 2 to 10 in good health and CMV-seronegative. CDR3s include the opening cysteine and the closing phenylalanine or tryptophan. D genes are given only for firm matches. Part of the rows lack a size; the others show once, few, many or a class for expanded clones.

J gene | V gene | D gene | clone size | CDR3 DNA | CDR3 protein
TRBJ1-2 | TRBV18 | - | - | TGTGCCAGCTCACCAGACGGGGTAGCCCTTTGGGGCTATGGCTACACCTTC | CASSPDGVALWGYGYTF
TRBJ2-3 | TRBV4-1 | TRBD2 | - | TGCGCCAGCAGCCAAGTGGCGCGGGGGGGGCGGTCTAGCACAGATACGCAGTATTTT | CASSQVARGGRSSTDTQYF
TRBJ1-1 | TRBV30 | - | few | TGTGCCTGGAACACTCCGGGAGGGAACACTGAAGCTTTCTTT | CAWNTPGGNTEAFF
TRBJ2-2 | TRBV7-9 | - | once | TGTGCCAGCAGCCCCGGAGGGGCGGCGAACACCGGGGAGCTGTTTTTT | CASSPGGAANTGELFF
TRBJ2-7 | TRBV5-1 | TRBD1 | - | TGCGCCAGCAGCCCATTACAGGGGGCTTCCTACGAGCAGTACTTC | CASSPLQGASYEQYF
TRBJ1-5 | TRBV10-2 | TRBD1 | few | TGCGCCAGCGGACAGGGCGGGAGAAGCAATCAGCCCCAGCATTTT | CASGQGGRSNQPQHF
TRBJ2-2 | TRBV9 | - | - | TGTGCCAGCAGCAGAGGACAGCTGAACACCGGGGAGCTGTTTTTT | CASSRGQLNTGELFF
TRBJ1-3 | TRBV10-3 | TRBD1 | few | TGTGCCATCAGTGAGATCGACAGGGAAGGAAACACCATATATTTT | CAISEIDREGNTIYF
TRBJ2-2 | TRBV4-2 | - | - | TGTGCCAGCAGCCCACCTTCGTCAGGTATCTTTGCCGGGGAGCTGTTTTTT | CASSPPSSGIFAGELFF
TRBJ2-2 | TRBV5-1 | TRBD1 | - | TGCGCCAGCAGCATCGATGGGACAGCGGGGGAGCTGTTTTTT | CASSIDGTAGELFF
TRBJ1-2 | TRBV5-1 | TRBD1 | - | TGCGCCAGCAGCTTAGGAGACAGGGCGGACTATGGCTACACCTTC | CASSLGDRADYGYTF
TRBJ1-3 | TRBV25-1 | - | - | TGTGCCAGCAGTGAATTTGCCGTTATAGGGACTCAAGACACCATATATTTT | CASSEFAVIGTQDTIYF
TRBJ2-7 | TRBV19 | TRBD1 | - | TGTGCCAGTAGTAACCGGGACAGCGGTTACGAGCAGTACTTC | CASSNRDSGYEQYF
TRBJ2-6 | TRBV14 | - | - | TGTGCCAGCAGCCAAGATACAGCCGCGCCCGTCCTGACTTTC | CASSQDTAAPVLTF
TRBJ2-7 | TRBV11-2 | TRBD2 | - | TGTGCCAGCAGCTTAGGTAGCGGGAGTTGGGTAGGGCAGTACTTC | CASSLGSGSWVGQYF
TRBJ2-7 | TRBV4-2 | TRBD2 | - | TGTGCCAGCAGCCAAGCCGGGACTAGCTACTACGAGCAGTACTTC | CASSQAGTSYYEQYF
TRBJ2-4 | TRBV20-1 | - | - | TGCAGTGCTAGAGTAGGGGGAGTCGGGTACTTC | CSARVGGVGYF
TRBJ1-4 | TRBV4-2 | TRBD1 | - | TGTGCCAGCAGCCAAGACAGGGGGCTTGATGAAAAACTGTTTTTT | CASSQDRGLDEKLFF
TRBJ2-2 | TRBV19 | TRBD1 | - | TGTGCCAGTAGTAGGGACAGTCAGGCCGGGGAGCTGTTTTTT | CASSRDSQAGELFF
TRBJ2-3 | TRBV5-4 | TRBD2 | - | TGTGCCAGCAGCCTGCCCCGGGGGGGGCTAAGCACAGATACGCAGTATTTT | CASSLPRGGLSTDTQYF
TRBJ1-2 | TRBV25-1 | TRBD1 | - | TGTGCCAGCAGTGAATGGGACAGGCGCTATGGCTACACCTTC | CASSEWDRRYGYTF
TRBJ2-1 | TRBV29-1 | - | - | TGCAGCGGGTTTACAGGGTCTGTCGATGAGCAGTTCTTC | CSGFTGSVDEQFF
TRBJ1-2 | TRBV29-1 | TRBD1 | - | TGCAGCGTTGAGAATATAGGACAGGGGGTCCGTAACTATGGCTACACCTTC | CSVENIGQGVRNYGYTF
TRBJ2-7 | TRBV28 | - | - | TGTGCCAGCACCCCTCCTGCTAGCGACTCCTACGAGCAGTACTTC | CASTPPASDSYEQYF
TRBJ2-1 | TRBV5-4 | TRBD1 | - | TGTGCCAGCAGCTCCCGGGACAGGGGCAACAATGAGCAGTTCTTC | CASSSRDRGNNEQFF
TRBJ1-2 | TRBV5-1 | TRBD1 | - | TGCGCCAGCAGCTTGGACTCTTGGGGACAGAAGGACTATGGCTACACCTTC | CASSLDSWGQKDYGYTF
TRBJ1-3 | TRBV9 | - | once | TGTGCCAGCAGCCTAACACAGGGATCGGGAAACACCATATATTTT | CASSLTQGSGNTIYF
TRBJ2-3 | TRBV10-1 | TRBD2 | - | TGCGCCAGCAGTGGCGGGGGTAGCACAGATACGCAGTATTTT | CASSGGGSTDTQYF
TRBJ2-7 | TRBV19 | - | - | TGTGCCAGTAGTAATTTGGACAGTCCCTACGAGCAGTACTTC | CASSNLDSPYEQYF
TRBJ2-1 | TRBV7-9 | - | - | TGTGCCAGCAGCCCTAGGAGTCCCGTCGGCAATGAGCAGTTCTTC | CASSPRSPVGNEQFF
TRBJ2-1 | TRBV15 | TRBD2 | - | TGTGCCACCAGCAGAGATAAGTCCCTAGCGGGCTTCAATGAGCAGTTCTTC | CATSRDKSLAGFNEQFF